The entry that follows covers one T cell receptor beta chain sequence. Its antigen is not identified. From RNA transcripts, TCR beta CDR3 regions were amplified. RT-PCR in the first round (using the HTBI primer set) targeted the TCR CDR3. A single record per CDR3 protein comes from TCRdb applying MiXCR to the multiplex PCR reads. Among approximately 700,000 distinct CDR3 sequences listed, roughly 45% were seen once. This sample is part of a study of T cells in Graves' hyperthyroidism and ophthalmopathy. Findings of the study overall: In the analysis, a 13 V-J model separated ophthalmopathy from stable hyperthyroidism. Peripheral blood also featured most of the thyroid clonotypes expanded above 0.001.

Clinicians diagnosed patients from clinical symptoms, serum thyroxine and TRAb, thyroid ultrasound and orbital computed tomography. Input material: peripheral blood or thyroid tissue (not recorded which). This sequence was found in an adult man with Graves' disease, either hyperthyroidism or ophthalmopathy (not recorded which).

CDR3 region: CSAPPGQISNQPQHF. The CDR3 DNA reads TGCAGTGCTCCCCCGGGACAGATTAGCAATCAGCCCCAGCATTTT. This chain connects TRBV20-1 to TRBJ1-5; TRBD1 aligns across 7 bases. This CDR3 region has 15 residues. Germline V gives CDR1 DFQATT, CDR2 SNEGSKA (reference sequence). Trimming at V came to 5 bases and at J to 0 bases, leaving 7 bases not matched to a gene.